Shown below are 16 T cell receptor beta chains from a single sample sequenced in a study of shared clonotypes between healthy human individuals. Sequencing used immunoSEQ multiplex PCR; TCRdb keeps in-frame clones, though not all of them. The sample lists roughly 1,100,000 clones; about 70% were seen once. Sequenced: memory CD4+ T cells sorted from blood. The subset is: CD45RA-negative fraction. All receptors derive from a man younger than 30 in good health.

The chain has TRBV7-9 and TRBJ1-4; TRBD1 might be the D (5 bases). V lost 5 bases to trimming and J lost 4 bases, with 11 bases between them. Germline V gives CDR1 SEHNR, CDR2 FQNEAQ (reference sequence). CDR3 size: 14 residues. The CDR3 loop reads CASSLGGLNEKLFF. The CDR3, as DNA: TGTGCCAGCAGCCTCGGGGGACTTAATGAAAAACTGTTTTTT.

On this clone itself: Possible read error: a much larger clone is one base away. The rearrangement links TRBV11-3 to TRBJ1-3; D gene unclear. The germline CDR1 and CDR2 sequences are SGHNT and YENEEA. The germline V and J ends were trimmed by 1 base and 2 bases, with 6 bases remaining between them. This CDR3 region has 14 residues. CDR3 bases: TGTGCCAGCAGCTTAGGGGAGACTGGAAACACCATATATTTT. This translates into CASSLGETGNTIYF.

Concerning this clone itself: Other DNA sequences within the sample encode an identical CDR3. The CDR3 nucleotides read TGCGCCAGCAGCTTGGGGCAAAATGAAAAACTGTTTTTT. As protein: CASSLGQNEKLFF. The genes are TRBV5-1 and TRBJ1-4, with D hard to call. Germline values: CDR1 SGHRS, CDR2 YFSETQ. This CDR3 has 13 amino acids. The ends were cut back, 0 bases at V and 5 bases at J, with 5 bases in the middle.

This clone was observed a few times. This chain joins TRBV21-1 and TRBJ1-6; the table's D call, TRBD1, has no DNA check behind it. TRBV21-1 is a pseudogene locus. This CDR3 spans 16 amino acids. CDR3 amino acids: CASSTWDRGFGSPLHF. DNA of the CDR3: TGTGCCAGCAGCACCTGGGACAGGGGGTTTGGGTCACCCCTCCACTTT.

V gene TRBV4-3 combines with J gene TRBJ2-7, with D possibly being TRBD2 (6 bases). Per the germline V gene, CDR1 is LGHNA and CDR2 is YSLEER. CDR3 length equals 14 residues. V lost 8 bases, J lost 2 bases, and 16 bases lay in between. CDR3 bases: TGCGCCAGCCAAGTGTTACGCGGGGCCTACGAGCAGTACTTC. It codes for CASQVLRGAYEQYF.

The chain links TRBV6-1 to TRBJ2-7, with D possibly TRBD2 on 6 matching bases. The germline CDR1 and CDR2 sequences are MNHNS and SASEGT. Trimming stripped 10 bases from V and 0 bases from J, with 10 bases between. This CDR3 region has 12 residues. The CDR3 nucleotides read TGTGCCACAGCGGGTGTCTCCTACGAGCAGTACTTC. It encodes CATAGVSYEQYF.

The CDR3 DNA follows: TGTGCCAGCAGTACGAGCGGGGGGGTAGCTACGCAGTATTTT. Protein product: CASSTSGGVATQYF. The chain joins TRBV2 to TRBJ2-3, with TRBD2 matching 10 bases. The CDR3 has 14 amino acids. V lost 5 bases, J lost 8 bases, and 7 bases stayed unmatched. Germline CDR1 reads SNHLY; CDR2 reads FYNNEI.

The chain is built from TRBV7-2 and TRBJ2-1; D uncertain. CDR1 is SGHTA, CDR2 FQGNSA, per germline. V shed 5 bases and J shed 12 bases, with 14 bases lying between them. The CDR3 runs to 12 residues. The DNA for the CDR3 is TGTGCCAGCAGCCCCGGACCAGCGAGGCAGTTCTTC. It specifies CASSPGPARQFF.

J is TRBJ1-2 and V is TRBV28, with TRBD1 matching 12 bases. Trimming took 4 bases from V and 9 from J; bases not matched to a gene: 9. The CDR3 runs 15 residues. CDR1 is MDHEN, CDR2 SYDVKM, per germline. Here the CDR3 reads CASSSPGGTGGRYTF. CDR3 nucleotides: TGTGCCAGCAGTTCCCCCGGGGGGACAGGGGGCCGCTACACCTTC.

This rearrangement joins TRBV29-1 to TRBJ2-5; D is undetermined. From germline, CDR1 is SQVTM and CDR2 ANQGSEA. The V gene lost 6 bases and the J gene lost 2 bases, with 7 bases spanning the gap. This CDR3 comprises 11 residues. CDR3 nucleotide sequence: TGCAGCGTATCGCCTCAAGAGACCCAGTACTTC. Its protein product is CSVSPQETQYF.

With regard to this clone: Other DNA sequences from this sample encode an identical CDR3 as well. The V and J genes are TRBV18 and TRBJ2-7; the D gene is possibly TRBD1 (6 bases). The germline gives CDR1 KGHSH, CDR2 LQKENI. Trimming took 3 bases from V and 3 from J, leaving 9 bases between them. There are 13 residues in the CDR3. The CDR3 here is CASSPGHNYEQYF. In nucleotides, the CDR3 is TGTGCCAGCTCACCGGGACATAACTACGAGCAGTACTTC.

This chain joins TRBV6-5 and TRBJ1-2, with unresolved D. Germline V gene lookup returns CDR1 MNHEY and CDR2 SVGAGI. V was trimmed by 5 bases and J by 4 bases, leaving 11 bases between them. The CDR3 covers 13 residues. The CDR3 sequence: CASSKSGIYGYTF. CDR3 nucleotide sequence: TGTGCCAGCAGTAAATCCGGGATCTATGGCTACACCTTC.

The rearrangement joins TRBV7-2 to TRBJ2-2; 11 bases fit TRBD1. This CDR3 contains 15 residues. Germline trimming cut 4 bases from V and 7 bases from J; bases unmatched to any gene: 5. Germline CDR1 reads SGHTA; CDR2 reads FQGNSA. CDR3 sequence reads: CASSWTGGAGGELFF. Written as DNA, the CDR3 is TGTGCCAGCAGCTGGACAGGGGGCGCGGGCGGGGAGCTGTTTTTT. The full variable domain, completed using reference TRBV7-2 and TRBJ2-2, is GAGVSQSPSNKVTEKGKDVELRCDPISGHTALYWYRQSLGQGLEFLIYFQGNSAPDKSGLPSDRFSAERTGGSVSTLTIQRTQQEDSAVYLCASSWTGGAGGELFFGEGSRLTVL.

The table lists this clone with a few counts. The rearrangement uses TRBV2 and TRBJ1-5, with D unresolved. The CDR3 has 13 amino acids. The germline V and J ends were trimmed by 5 bases and 0 bases, with 5 bases remaining between them. Germline CDR1 is SNHLY and CDR2 is FYNNEI. CDR3 sequence (DNA): TGTGCCAGCAGTCTAAATAGCAATCAGCCCCAGCATTTT. Translated, it gives CASSLNSNQPQHF. Full variable domain (remainder filled in from reference TRBV2 and TRBJ1-5): EPEVTQTPSHQVTQMGQEVILRCVPISNHLYFYWYRQILGQKVEFLVSFYNNEISEKSEIFDDQFSVERPDGSNFTLKIRSTKLEDSAMYFCASSLNSNQPQHFGDGTRLSIL.

The chain combines TRBV21-1 with TRBJ2-2; the table assigns TRBD2, which was not confirmed against the DNA. TRBV21-1 is classified as a pseudogene. This CDR3 has 19 amino acids. In nucleotides, the CDR3 is TGTGCCAGCAGCACCCCTTGCCCTAGCGGGGGGGCGGGGACCGGGGAGCTGTTTTTT. It codes for CASSTPCPSGGAGTGELFF.

CDR3: CASSKLAGTDTQYF. For the CDR3, the DNA is TGTGCCAGCAGCAAGCTAGCCGGGACAGATACGCAGTATTTT. V gene TRBV5-5 combines with J gene TRBJ2-3; D is perhaps TRBD2 (5 bases). With 4 bases removed from V and 3 bases from J, the gap between germline ends came to 12 bases. This CDR3 region has 14 residues. Germline lookup yields CDR1 SGHKS and CDR2 YYEKEE (reference sequence).